This T cell receptor beta chain was recovered during a study of blood T cell repertoires in COVID-19. Study as a whole: The cDNA or gDNA used as material had been derived from T cells, B-cell-depleted T cells, or PBMCs.

The method was immunoSEQ multiplex PCR; TCRdb's version includes in-frame clones alone and lacks a portion of them. The table lists around 300,000 clones, 85% to 90% of them singletons. The germline gives CDR1 SQVTM, CDR2 ANQGSEA. The CDR3 totals 14 residues. V dropped 2 bases and J dropped 7; count of bases not matched to a gene: 4. The age range of participants was about 18 to 100 years, with residence in roughly 25 US areas. Cohorts were determined from participant-reported clinical history. The origin of this receptor is a woman under 30 with acute COVID-19. The specimen sequenced was PBMCs or T cells enriched from blood (not recorded which). The V call is TRBV29-1, the J call TRBJ2-1, with 11 nucleotides matching TRBD2. CDR3 in DNA: TGCAGCGTTGAAACTAGCGGGAGAGTAAATGAGCAGTTCTTC. Translation: CSVETSGRVNEQFF.